This is a list of T cell receptor beta chains from one sample in a study of post-analysis software for immune sequencing data. TCRdb redid the calling of the PCR reads with MiXCR, one entry per CDR3 protein. The data hold roughly 670,000 distinct CDR3 sequences, with more than 50% observed a single time. The sequencing input was blood. Source of these receptors: a girl aged 2 to 9 with multiple sclerosis. The CDR3 runs from the conserved cysteine through the conserved F or W. Fields, in order: J gene, CDR3 length, V gene, CDR3 protein.

J gene: TRBJ2-1
CDR3 length: 19
V gene: TRBV6-2/TRBV6-3
CDR3 protein: CASSYGASGGPRSYNEQFF

J gene: TRBJ2-5
CDR3 length: 13
V gene: TRBV29-1
CDR3 protein: CSVIQRAQETQYF

J gene: TRBJ1-6
CDR3 length: 12
V gene: TRBV10-3
CDR3 protein: CAIGTENSPLHF

J gene: TRBJ2-7
CDR3 length: 14
V gene: TRBV6-2/TRBV6-3
CDR3 protein: CASSYRQGTYEQYF

J gene: TRBJ2-1
CDR3 length: 17
V gene: TRBV12-3/TRBV12-4
CDR3 protein: CASSSPGLAGPRSEQFF

J gene: TRBJ2-5
CDR3 length: 14
V gene: TRBV10-2
CDR3 protein: CASRIGTAQETQYF

J gene: TRBJ2-4
CDR3 length: 12
V gene: TRBV27
CDR3 protein: CASGLTGIEQYF

J gene: TRBJ2-7
CDR3 length: 15
V gene: TRBV12-3/TRBV12-4
CDR3 protein: CANSRLAGGSYEQYF

J gene: TRBJ1-1
CDR3 length: 11
V gene: TRBV6-2/TRBV6-3
CDR3 protein: CASSGTGTAFF

J gene: TRBJ2-7
CDR3 length: 15
V gene: TRBV6-2/TRBV6-3
CDR3 protein: CASNILSGGPYEQYF

J gene: TRBJ2-3
CDR3 length: 12
V gene: TRBV7-3
CDR3 protein: CASSPSGEAQYF

J gene: TRBJ2-4
CDR3 length: 15
V gene: TRBV13
CDR3 protein: CASSLGTGTKNIQYF

J gene: TRBJ1-1
CDR3 length: 15
V gene: TRBV12-3/TRBV12-4
CDR3 protein: CASSLPPGGRTEAFF

J gene: TRBJ2-1
CDR3 length: 14
V gene: TRBV28
CDR3 protein: CASLTSGSYNEQFF

J gene: TRBJ2-3
CDR3 length: 13
V gene: TRBV20-1
CDR3 protein: CSARVGFTDTQYF

J gene: TRBJ2-7
CDR3 length: 14
V gene: TRBV12-3/TRBV12-4
CDR3 protein: CASSPTGKDDEQYF

J gene: TRBJ2-7
CDR3 length: 15
V gene: TRBV7-2
CDR3 protein: CASSLEAGAGYEQYF

J gene: TRBJ2-5
CDR3 length: 15
V gene: TRBV21-1
CDR3 protein: CASIKGGGRNYKQYF

J gene: TRBJ2-4
CDR3 length: 15
V gene: TRBV11-2
CDR3 protein: CASSLNPEGKNIQYF

J gene: TRBJ1-2
CDR3 length: 16
V gene: TRBV7-9
CDR3 protein: CASSLARQEPNYGYTF

J gene: TRBJ2-7
CDR3 length: 14
V gene: TRBV25-1
CDR3 protein: CASSEGGLSYEQYF

J gene: TRBJ1-2
CDR3 length: 17
V gene: TRBV6-5
CDR3 protein: CASSYARTGPSNYGYTF

J gene: TRBJ1-1
CDR3 length: 17
V gene: TRBV3-1
CDR3 protein: CASSQGIERLMNTEAFF

J gene: TRBJ2-3
CDR3 length: 13
V gene: TRBV12-3/TRBV12-4
CDR3 protein: CASQEELTDTQYF

J gene: TRBJ2-1
CDR3 length: 14
V gene: TRBV29-1
CDR3 protein: CSVDRAGESNEQFF

J gene: TRBJ2-3
CDR3 length: 16
V gene: TRBV27
CDR3 protein: CASSFVGFASTDTQYF

J gene: TRBJ2-3
CDR3 length: 14
V gene: TRBV29-1
CDR3 protein: CSVEGAASTDTQYF

J gene: TRBJ2-7
CDR3 length: 13
V gene: TRBV20-1
CDR3 protein: CRLKTHIFYEQYF

J gene: TRBJ2-3
CDR3 length: 14
V gene: TRBV20-1
CDR3 protein: CSASRGESTDTQYF

J gene: TRBJ2-3
CDR3 length: 14
V gene: TRBV10-3
CDR3 protein: CAISGEGDADTQYF

J gene: TRBJ2-1
CDR3 length: 17
V gene: TRBV7-3
CDR3 protein: CASSLYTPGQGASEQFF

J gene: TRBJ1-1
CDR3 length: 12
V gene: TRBV29-1
CDR3 protein: CSVSYLNTEAFF

J gene: TRBJ1-5
CDR3 length: 14
V gene: TRBV2
CDR3 protein: CASSAGINNQPQHF

J gene: TRBJ1-2
CDR3 length: 13
V gene: TRBV5-1
CDR3 protein: CASSLRGDGGYTF

J gene: TRBJ1-4
CDR3 length: 13
V gene: TRBV6-4
CDR3 protein: CASSDSIGEKLFF

J gene: TRBJ2-7
CDR3 length: 14
V gene: TRBV29-1
CDR3 protein: CSVEDQQGAGEQYF

J gene: TRBJ2-3
CDR3 length: 14
V gene: TRBV20-1
CDR3 protein: CSAGVGGATDTQYF

J gene: TRBJ2-5
CDR3 length: 12
V gene: TRBV29-1
CDR3 protein: CSERQGGETQYF

J gene: TRBJ2-1
CDR3 length: 14
V gene: TRBV12-3/TRBV12-4
CDR3 protein: CASNPGGDYNEQFF

J gene: TRBJ1-2
CDR3 length: 12
V gene: TRBV3-1
CDR3 protein: CASSQGLYGYTF

J gene: TRBJ2-5
CDR3 length: 14
V gene: TRBV29-1
CDR3 protein: CSVGGGKVPETQYF

J gene: TRBJ2-4
CDR3 length: 17
V gene: TRBV5-8
CDR3 protein: CASSLSLSGIAKNIQYF

J gene: TRBJ2-7
CDR3 length: 13
V gene: TRBV5-1
CDR3 protein: CASSEQGASEQYF

J gene: TRBJ1-6
CDR3 length: 16
V gene: TRBV14
CDR3 protein: CASSQDFPGEGSPLHF

J gene: TRBJ2-3
CDR3 length: 15
V gene: TRBV29-1
CDR3 protein: CSSGVAGVESDTQYF

J gene: TRBJ2-1
CDR3 length: 17
V gene: TRBV11-3
CDR3 protein: CASSPWGRDRAFNEQFF

J gene: TRBJ2-3
CDR3 length: 16
V gene: TRBV7-2
CDR3 protein: CASSPSRGVFSDTQYF

J gene: TRBJ1-2
CDR3 length: 16
V gene: TRBV6-5
CDR3 protein: CASSYSTGMGTYGYTF

J gene: TRBJ2-7
CDR3 length: 13
V gene: TRBV6-4
CDR3 protein: CASSDRGRAEQYF

J gene: TRBJ2-5
CDR3 length: 15
V gene: TRBV6-6
CDR3 protein: CASSYPSGGQETQYF

J gene: TRBJ2-1
CDR3 length: 15
V gene: TRBV7-2
CDR3 protein: CASSPPGGHYNEQFF

J gene: TRBJ1-2
CDR3 length: 15
V gene: TRBV20-1
CDR3 protein: CSAMSQGAVRGGYTF

J gene: TRBJ2-1
CDR3 length: 17
V gene: TRBV7-2
CDR3 protein: CASSRDRTSGRVGEQFF

J gene: TRBJ1-6
CDR3 length: 15
V gene: TRBV12-3/TRBV12-4
CDR3 protein: CASSTTSTPTSSLHF

J gene: TRBJ2-5
CDR3 length: 18
V gene: TRBV6-5
CDR3 protein: CASSYGAGLAGVEETQYF

J gene: TRBJ2-3
CDR3 length: 15
V gene: TRBV5-1
CDR3 protein: CASSRDPVSTDTQYF

J gene: TRBJ1-2
CDR3 length: 15
V gene: TRBV12-3/TRBV12-4
CDR3 protein: CASRPGGMETYGYTF